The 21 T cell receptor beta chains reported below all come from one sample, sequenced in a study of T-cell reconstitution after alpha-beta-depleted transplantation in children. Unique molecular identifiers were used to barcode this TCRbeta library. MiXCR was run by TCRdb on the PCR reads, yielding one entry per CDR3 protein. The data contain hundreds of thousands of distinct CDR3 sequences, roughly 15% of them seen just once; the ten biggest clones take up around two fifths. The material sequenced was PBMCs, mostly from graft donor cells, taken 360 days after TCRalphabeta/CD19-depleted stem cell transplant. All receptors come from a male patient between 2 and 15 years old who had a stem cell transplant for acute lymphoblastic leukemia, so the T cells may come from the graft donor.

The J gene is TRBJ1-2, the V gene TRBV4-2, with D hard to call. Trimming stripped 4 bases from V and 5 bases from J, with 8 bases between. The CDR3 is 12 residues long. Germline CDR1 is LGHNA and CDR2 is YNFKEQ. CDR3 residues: CASSPAYYGYTF. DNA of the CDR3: TGTGCCAGCAGCCCTGCATATTATGGCTACACCTTC.

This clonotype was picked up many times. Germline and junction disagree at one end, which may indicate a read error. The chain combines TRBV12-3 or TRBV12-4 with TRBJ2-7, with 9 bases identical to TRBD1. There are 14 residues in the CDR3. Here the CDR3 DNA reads TGCGCCAGCAGCCCTCCGGGACAGGGCTACGAGCAGTACTTC. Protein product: CASSPPGQGYEQYF.

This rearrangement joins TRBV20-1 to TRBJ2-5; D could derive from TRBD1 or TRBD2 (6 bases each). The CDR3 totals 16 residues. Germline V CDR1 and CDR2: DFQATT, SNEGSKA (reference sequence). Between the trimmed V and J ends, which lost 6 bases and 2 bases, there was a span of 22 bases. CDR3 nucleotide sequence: TGCAGTGCGACGCGGGGACACCAGACCAGACAAGAGACCCAGTACTTC. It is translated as CSATRGHQTRQETQYF.

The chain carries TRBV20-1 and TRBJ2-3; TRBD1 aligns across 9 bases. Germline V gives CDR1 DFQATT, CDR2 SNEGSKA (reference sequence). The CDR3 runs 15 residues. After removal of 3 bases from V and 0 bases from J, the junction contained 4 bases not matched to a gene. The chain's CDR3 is CSASGDRASTDTQYF. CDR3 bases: TGCAGTGCTAGTGGGGACAGGGCTAGCACAGATACGCAGTATTTT.

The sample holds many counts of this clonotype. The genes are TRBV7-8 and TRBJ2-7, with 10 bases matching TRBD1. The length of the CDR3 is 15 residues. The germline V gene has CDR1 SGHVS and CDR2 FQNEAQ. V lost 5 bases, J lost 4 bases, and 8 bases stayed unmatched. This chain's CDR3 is CASSVRGQGGYEQYF. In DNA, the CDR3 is TGTGCCAGCAGCGTTCGAGGACAGGGGGGTTACGAGCAGTACTTC.

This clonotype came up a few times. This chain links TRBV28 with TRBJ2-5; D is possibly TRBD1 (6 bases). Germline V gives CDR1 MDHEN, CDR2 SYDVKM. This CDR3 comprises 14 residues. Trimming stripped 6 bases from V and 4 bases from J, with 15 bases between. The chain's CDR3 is CASSPNRVAETQYF. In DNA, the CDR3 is TGTGCCAGCAGCCCCAACAGGGTAGCAGAGACCCAGTACTTC.

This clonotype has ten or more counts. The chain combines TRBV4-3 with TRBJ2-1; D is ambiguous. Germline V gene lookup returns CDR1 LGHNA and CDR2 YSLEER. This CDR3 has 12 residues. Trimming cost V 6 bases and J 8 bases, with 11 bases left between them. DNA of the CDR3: TGCGCCAGCAGACTCCTAGGCCATGAGCAGTTCTTC. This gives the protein CASRLLGHEQFF.

The CDR3 sequence: CASRPGLADEQFF. The DNA of the CDR3 is TGTGCCAGCCGCCCGGGACTAGCAGATGAGCAGTTCTTC. The J gene is TRBJ2-1, the V gene TRBV6-2 or TRBV6-3, with 9 nucleotides matching TRBD2. Trimming removed 8 bases from V and 8 bases from J; junction bases left unmatched: 7. The germline V gene encodes CDR1 MNHEY and CDR2 SVGEGT. This CDR3 region has 13 residues.

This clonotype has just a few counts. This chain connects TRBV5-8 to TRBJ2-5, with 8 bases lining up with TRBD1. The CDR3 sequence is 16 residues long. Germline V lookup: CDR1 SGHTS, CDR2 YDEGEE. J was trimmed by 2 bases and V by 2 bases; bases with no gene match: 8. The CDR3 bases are TGTGCCAGCAGCTTATACGGGACAGGTCGTCAAGAGACCCAGTACTTC. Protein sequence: CASSLYGTGRQETQYF.

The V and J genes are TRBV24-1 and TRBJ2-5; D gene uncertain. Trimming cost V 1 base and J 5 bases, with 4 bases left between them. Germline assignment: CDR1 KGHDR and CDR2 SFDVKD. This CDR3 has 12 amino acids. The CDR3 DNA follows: TGTGCCACCAGTGATTTTAGTGAGACCCAGTACTTC. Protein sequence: CATSDFSETQYF.

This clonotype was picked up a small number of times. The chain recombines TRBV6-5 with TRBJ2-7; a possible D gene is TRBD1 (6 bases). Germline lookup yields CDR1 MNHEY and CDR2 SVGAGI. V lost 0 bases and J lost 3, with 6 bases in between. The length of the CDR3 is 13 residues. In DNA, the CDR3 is TGTGCCAGCAGTTACTCGGACAGCTACGAGCAGTACTTC. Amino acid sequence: CASSYSDSYEQYF.

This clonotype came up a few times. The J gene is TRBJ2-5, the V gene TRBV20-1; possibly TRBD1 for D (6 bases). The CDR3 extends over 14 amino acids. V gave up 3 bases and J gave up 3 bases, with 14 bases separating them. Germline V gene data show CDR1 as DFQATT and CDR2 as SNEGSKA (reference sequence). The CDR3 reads CSARNRDKKETQYF. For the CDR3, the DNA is TGCAGTGCTAGGAACCGGGACAAAAAAGAGACCCAGTACTTC.

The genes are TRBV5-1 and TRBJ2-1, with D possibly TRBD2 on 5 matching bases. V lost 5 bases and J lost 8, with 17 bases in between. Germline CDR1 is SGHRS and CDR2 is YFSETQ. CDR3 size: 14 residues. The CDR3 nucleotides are TGCGCCAGCAGTCTGAAACTAGTCGGGGATGAGCAGTTCTTC. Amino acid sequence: CASSLKLVGDEQFF.

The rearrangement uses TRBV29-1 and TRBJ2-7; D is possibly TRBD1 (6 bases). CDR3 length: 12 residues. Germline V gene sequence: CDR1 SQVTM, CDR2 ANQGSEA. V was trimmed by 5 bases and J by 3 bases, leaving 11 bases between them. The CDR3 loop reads CSVYRDGYEQYF. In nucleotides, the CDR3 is TGCAGCGTTTACAGGGATGGCTACGAGCAGTACTTC.

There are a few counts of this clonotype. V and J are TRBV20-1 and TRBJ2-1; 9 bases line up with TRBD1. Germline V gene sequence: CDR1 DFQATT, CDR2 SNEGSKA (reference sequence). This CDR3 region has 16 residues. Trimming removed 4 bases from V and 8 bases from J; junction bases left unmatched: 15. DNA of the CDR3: TGCAGTGCTACCTCCCTACAGGGGGCCGGATTCGATGAGCAGTTCTTC. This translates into CSATSLQGAGFDEQFF.

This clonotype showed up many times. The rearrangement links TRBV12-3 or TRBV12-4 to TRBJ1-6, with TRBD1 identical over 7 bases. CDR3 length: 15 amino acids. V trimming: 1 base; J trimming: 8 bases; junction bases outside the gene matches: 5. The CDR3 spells CASSLGQGRDSPLHF. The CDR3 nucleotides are TGTGCCAGCAGTTTAGGACAGGGAAGGGATTCACCCCTCCACTTT.

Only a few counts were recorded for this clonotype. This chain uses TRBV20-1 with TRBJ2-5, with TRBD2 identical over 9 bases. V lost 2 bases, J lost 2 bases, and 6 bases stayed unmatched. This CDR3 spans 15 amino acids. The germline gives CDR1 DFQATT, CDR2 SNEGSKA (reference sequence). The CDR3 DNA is TGCAGTGCTAGACCTCCACTAGCGGGTCAAGAGACCCAGTACTTC. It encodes CSARPPLAGQETQYF.

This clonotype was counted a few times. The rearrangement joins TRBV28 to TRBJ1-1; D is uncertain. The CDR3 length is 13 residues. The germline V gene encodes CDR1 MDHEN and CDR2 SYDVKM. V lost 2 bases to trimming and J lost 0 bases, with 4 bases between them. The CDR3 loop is CASSLPLNTEAFF. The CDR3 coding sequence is TGTGCCAGCAGTTTACCCTTGAACACTGAAGCTTTCTTT.

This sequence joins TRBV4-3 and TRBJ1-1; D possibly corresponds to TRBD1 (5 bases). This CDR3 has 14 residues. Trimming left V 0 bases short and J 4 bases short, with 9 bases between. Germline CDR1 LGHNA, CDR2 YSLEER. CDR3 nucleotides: TGCGCCAGCAGCCAAGATTGGGGGAGCACTGAAGCTTTCTTT. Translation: CASSQDWGSTEAFF.

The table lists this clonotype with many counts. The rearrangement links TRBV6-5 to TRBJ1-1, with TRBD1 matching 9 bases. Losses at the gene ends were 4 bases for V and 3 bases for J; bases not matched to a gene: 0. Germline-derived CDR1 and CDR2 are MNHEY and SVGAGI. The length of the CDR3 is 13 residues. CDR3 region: CASSWDRDTEAFF. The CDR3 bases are TGTGCCAGCAGTTGGGACAGGGACACTGAAGCTTTCTTT.

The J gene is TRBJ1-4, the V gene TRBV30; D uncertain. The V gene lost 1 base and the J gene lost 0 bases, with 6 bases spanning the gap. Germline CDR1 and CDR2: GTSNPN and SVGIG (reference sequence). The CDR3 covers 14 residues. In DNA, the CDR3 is TGTGCCTGGAGTGGTTTTGCAACTAATGAAAAACTGTTTTTT. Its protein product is CAWSGFATNEKLFF.